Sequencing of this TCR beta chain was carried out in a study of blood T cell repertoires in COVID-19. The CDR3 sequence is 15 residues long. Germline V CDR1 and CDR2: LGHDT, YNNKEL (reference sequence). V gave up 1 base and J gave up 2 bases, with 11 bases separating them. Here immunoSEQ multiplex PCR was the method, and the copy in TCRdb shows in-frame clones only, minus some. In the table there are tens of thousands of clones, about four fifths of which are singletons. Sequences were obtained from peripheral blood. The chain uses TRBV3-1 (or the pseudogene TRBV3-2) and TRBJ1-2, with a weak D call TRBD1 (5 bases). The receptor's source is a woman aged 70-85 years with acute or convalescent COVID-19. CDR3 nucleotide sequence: TGTGCCAGCAGCCAAGTTGTTTCAGGGAACTATGGCTACACCTTC. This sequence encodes CASSQVVSGNYGYTF.